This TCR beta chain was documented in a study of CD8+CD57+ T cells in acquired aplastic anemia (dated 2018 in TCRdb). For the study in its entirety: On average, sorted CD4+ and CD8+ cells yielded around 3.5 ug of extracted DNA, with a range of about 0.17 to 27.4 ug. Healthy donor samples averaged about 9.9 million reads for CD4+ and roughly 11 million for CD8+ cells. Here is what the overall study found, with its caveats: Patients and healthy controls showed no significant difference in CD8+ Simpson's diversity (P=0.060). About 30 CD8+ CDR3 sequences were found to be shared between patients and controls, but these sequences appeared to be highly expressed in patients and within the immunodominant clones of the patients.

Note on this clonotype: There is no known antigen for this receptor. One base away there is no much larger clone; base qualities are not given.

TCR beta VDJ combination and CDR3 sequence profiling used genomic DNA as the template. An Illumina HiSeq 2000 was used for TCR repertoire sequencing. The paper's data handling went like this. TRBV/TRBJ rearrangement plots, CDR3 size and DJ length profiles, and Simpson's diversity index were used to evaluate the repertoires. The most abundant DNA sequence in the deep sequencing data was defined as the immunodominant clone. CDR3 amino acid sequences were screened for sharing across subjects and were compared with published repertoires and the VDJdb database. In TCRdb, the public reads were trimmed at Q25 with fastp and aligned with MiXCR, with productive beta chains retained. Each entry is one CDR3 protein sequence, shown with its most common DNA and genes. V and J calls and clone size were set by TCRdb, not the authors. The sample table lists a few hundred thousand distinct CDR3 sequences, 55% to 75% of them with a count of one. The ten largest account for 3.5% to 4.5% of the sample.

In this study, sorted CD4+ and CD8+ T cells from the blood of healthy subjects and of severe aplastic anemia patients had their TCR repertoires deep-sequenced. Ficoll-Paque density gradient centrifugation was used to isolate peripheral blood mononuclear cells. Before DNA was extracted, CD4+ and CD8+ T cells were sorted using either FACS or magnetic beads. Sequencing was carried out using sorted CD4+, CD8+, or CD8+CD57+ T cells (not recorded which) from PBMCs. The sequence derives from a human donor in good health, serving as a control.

The encoded CDR3 is CSATTSGGTKYF. The base sequence is TGCAGTGCTACGACTAGCGGGGGGACTAAGTACTTC. The V gene is TRBV20-1 and the J gene is TRBJ2-7; a stretch of 13 junction bases matches TRBD2. Looking up the germline V gene (reference sequence) yields CDR1 DFQATT and CDR2 SNEGSKA. There are 12 amino acids in the CDR3, from cysteine to phenylalanine inclusive. The DNA shown is the 36-base CDR3, in frame from base 1. Relative to germline, V is missing 4 bases and J is missing 11 bases, with 5 bases of the junction outside any gene match.